The 20 T cell receptor beta chains reported below all come from one sample, sequenced in a study of breast tumors, draining lymph nodes, adjacent tissues. Axillary draining lymph nodes of breast cancer patients supplied the node samples. TCRdb itself ran the multiplex PCR reads through MiXCR, one entry per CDR3 protein. Of about 130,000 distinct CDR3 sequences listed, 20% to 25% were seen once; the top ten hold 2.2%. Sequences were obtained from axillary lymph node tissue. All receptors derive from a female donor with breast cancer. Some clones in this sample may be carry-over from other donors' samples.

This clonotype was seen at least ten times. The chain combines TRBV20-1 with TRBJ2-7, with 11 bases that match TRBD2. Germline V lookup: CDR1 DFQATT, CDR2 SNEGSKA (reference sequence). The V gene end was trimmed by 6 bases and the J gene end by 0 bases; junction bases not matched to a gene: 10. This CDR3 comprises 16 residues. The CDR3 sequence is CSAPGTGTSGSYEQYF. The CDR3 DNA follows: TGCAGTGCCCCTGGAACCGGGACTAGCGGCTCCTACGAGCAGTACTTC.

Remarks on this clonotype: Given a much more abundant clone one base away, this may be a read error. This chain joins TRBV3-1 and TRBJ2-7; perhaps TRBD1 as D (5 bases). This CDR3 region has 16 residues. Germline V gene lookup returns CDR1 LGHDT and CDR2 YNNKEL (reference sequence). V lost 2 bases to trimming and J lost 1 base, with 15 bases between them. The CDR3 nucleotides read TGTGCCAGCAGCCAAAAGGGTGGTCAGGGATCCTACGAGCAGTACTTC. Its protein product is CASSQKGGQGSYEQYF.

This clonotype was recorded at least ten times. This rearrangement joins TRBV4-2 to TRBJ2-7; 7 positions agree with TRBD1. The CDR3 consists of 14 residues. Germline CDR1 LGHNA, CDR2 YNFKEQ. Unmatched junction bases numbered 8, after V lost 3 bases and J lost 6 bases. The CDR3 DNA reads as TGTGCCAGCAGCCACGAGGGGGCACCCAGCGAGCAGTACTTC. It is translated as CASSHEGAPSEQYF.

This clonotype appeared many times. This chain uses TRBV19 with TRBJ2-3; 7 bases align to TRBD2. V shed 5 bases and J 2 bases; nucleotides not matched to a gene: 10. This CDR3 contains 16 residues. Germline loops: CDR1 LNHDA, CDR2 SQIVND (reference sequence). Written as DNA, the CDR3 is TGTGCCAGTAGTCGGGCCGCGGGAGCTGTCACAGATACGCAGTATTTT. It is translated as CASSRAAGAVTDTQYF. Full variable domain (remainder filled in from reference TRBV19 and TRBJ2-3): DGGITQSPKYLFRKEGQNVTLSCEQNLNHDAMYWYRQDPGQGLRLIYYSQIVNDFQKGDIAEGYSVSREKKESFPLTVTSAQKNPTAFYLCASSRAAGAVTDTQYFGPGTRLTVL.

Comments on this clonotype: With a much larger clone just one base away, this may be a read error. The chain employs TRBV3-1 and TRBJ2-1; TRBD2 matches at 8 bases. CDR1 is LGHDT and CDR2 is YNNKEL in the germline V gene (reference sequence). CDR3 size: 17 residues. The CDR3 coding sequence is TGTGCCAGCAGCCTAACGGGCGGGACTAGTCTTGACGATGAGCAGCTCTTC. Translated, it gives CASSLTGGTSLDDEQLF.

This clonotype was counted many times. The genes are TRBV7-8 and TRBJ2-7; tentatively, D is TRBD2 (6 bases). The V end lost 5 bases, the J end lost 3 bases, and 11 bases lay between the germline ends. CDR1 and CDR2 from the germline V gene are SGHVS and FQNEAQ. The CDR3 sequence is 13 residues long. This chain's CDR3 is CASSVSGLYEQYF. Here the CDR3 DNA reads TGTGCCAGCAGCGTCAGCGGGCTCTACGAGCAGTACTTC.

This clonotype was seen many times. The chain links TRBV4-1 to TRBJ2-7; the D is unclear. The CDR3 is 13 amino acids. Germline V gene data show CDR1 as MGHRA and CDR2 as YSYEKL. The V and J ends lost 0 bases and 6 bases respectively, with 9 bases between them. The CDR3 region is CASSQDPSSEQYF. DNA of the CDR3: TGCGCCAGCAGCCAAGACCCTTCGAGCGAGCAGTACTTC.

This clonotype was seen more than once but under ten times. The J gene is TRBJ1-5, the V gene TRBV28; no definite D call. This CDR3 has 13 residues. Trimming pared 7 bases from V and 3 bases from J, leaving 10 bases between. Germline loops: CDR1 MDHEN, CDR2 SYDVKM. The CDR3 loop reads CASIQSPNQPQHF. CDR3 bases: TGTGCCAGCATCCAGTCCCCCAATCAGCCCCAGCATTTT.

This clonotype was detected ten times or more. This rearrangement joins TRBV11-2 to TRBJ2-1, with D tentatively TRBD1 (5 bases). The CDR3 is 15 amino acids. Per germline, CDR1 SGHAT and CDR2 FQNNGV. Trimming pared 5 bases from V and 7 bases from J, leaving 18 bases between. CDR3 sequence: CASSAFTGNLNEQFF. In DNA, the CDR3 is TGTGCCAGCAGCGCATTTACAGGTAATTTAAATGAGCAGTTCTTC.

This clonotype appeared many times. The V and J genes are TRBV11-2 and TRBJ1-6, with 7 bases matching TRBD1. V was clipped by 4 bases and J by 10 bases; unmatched bases: 10. From germline, CDR1 is SGHAT and CDR2 FQNNGV. The CDR3 runs to 15 residues. In nucleotides, the CDR3 is TGTGCCAGCAGCTCCGTTAGGGGGCGGGAATCACCCCTCCACTTT. It yields the protein CASSSVRGRESPLHF.

This clonotype has a handful of counts. This rearrangement joins TRBV12-3 or TRBV12-4 to TRBJ1-5; D gene ambiguous. The CDR3 is 14 amino acids. Trimming removed 5 bases from V and 2 bases from J, with 10 bases in between. The CDR3 nucleotides read TGTGCCAGCAGTCAGGACGGGGGCAATCAGCCCCAGCATTTT. Its protein product is CASSQDGGNQPQHF.

This clonotype occurred a few times. The chain uses TRBV9 and TRBJ2-1, with 14 bases lining up with TRBD2. The J segment lost 4 bases and the V segment lost 2 bases, leaving 5 bases of the junction unmatched. Per the germline V gene, CDR1 is SGDLS and CDR2 is YYNGEE. The CDR3 is 17 amino acids. In nucleotides, the CDR3 is TGTGCCAGCAGCGTGGGACTAGCGGGAGCGTCATACAATGAGCAGTTCTTC. Translating it yields CASSVGLAGASYNEQFF.

In its sample, this clonotype was seen once. The J gene is TRBJ1-5, the V gene TRBV19; possibly TRBD1 for D (5 bases). The CDR3 runs to 14 residues. Germline V CDR1 and CDR2: LNHDA, SQIVND (reference sequence). The germline V and J ends were trimmed by 8 bases and 7 bases, with 18 bases remaining between them. The CDR3 is CASGSHGGWQPQHF. CDR3 nucleotide sequence: TGTGCCAGTGGTAGTCATGGGGGTTGGCAGCCCCAGCATTTT.

This clonotype was seen many times. The chain combines TRBV19 with TRBJ1-2; D perhaps matches TRBD1 (5 bases). Per the germline V gene, CDR1 is LNHDA and CDR2 is SQIVND (reference sequence). This CDR3 region has 14 residues. V lost 3 bases and J lost 4, with 12 bases in between. In DNA, the CDR3 is TGTGCCAGTAGTATCGGGCAGGGCTCCTATGGCTACACCTTC. It codes for CASSIGQGSYGYTF.

Many counts were recorded for this clonotype. In DNA, the CDR3 is TGCAGTGCTAGAGATTTGGTTCCCAAAAAGGGACTAGCGGGGACTGTCTCGCAGTATTTT. Encoded protein: CSARDLVPKKGLAGTVSQYF. This chain joins TRBV20-1 and TRBJ2-3, with TRBD2 matching 13 bases. Germline values: CDR1 DFQATT, CDR2 SNEGSKA (reference sequence). The CDR3 has 20 residues. V lost 0 bases and J lost 10; bases outside the gene matches: 22.

This clonotype was picked up many times. This sequence joins TRBV5-6 and TRBJ2-2; the match to TRBD1 covers 7 bases. The V gene's germline CDR1 is SGHDT and CDR2 YYEEEE. The V segment lost 4 bases and the J segment 4 bases; nucleotides outside the gene matches: 10. The CDR3 totals 16 residues. The CDR3, as DNA: TGTGCCAGCAGCGGAGACAGGGTAGTACTCACCGGGGAGCTGTTTTTT. Translating it yields CASSGDRVVLTGELFF.

This clonotype appeared many times. This chain uses TRBV6-1 with TRBJ2-7; 8 positions match TRBD2. Per germline, CDR1 MNHNS and CDR2 SASEGT. The CDR3 has 15 residues. Germline trimming cut 5 bases from V and 0 bases from J; bases unmatched to any gene: 6. The CDR3 nucleotides read TGTGCCAGCAGTCCCGGGACTAGGCCCTCCTACGAGCAGTACTTC. This encodes CASSPGTRPSYEQYF.

This clonotype was detected many times. V gene TRBV11-2 combines with J gene TRBJ1-6, with a tentative D call TRBD1 (5 bases). The V and J ends lost 7 bases and 4 bases respectively, with 11 bases between them. The germline V gene has CDR1 SGHAT and CDR2 FQNNGV. This CDR3 region has 14 residues. CDR3 DNA sequence: TGTGCCAGCATAGGGACCGAGTATAATTCACCCCTCCACTTT. It specifies CASIGTEYNSPLHF.

This clonotype was seen only a few times. The V call is TRBV28, the J call TRBJ1-4; tentatively, D is TRBD1 (5 bases). The germline gives CDR1 MDHEN, CDR2 SYDVKM. Trimming cost V 2 bases and J 2 bases, with 12 bases left between them. The CDR3 covers 16 residues. CDR3 sequence (DNA): TGTGCCAGCAGTTTAGTTGGGGGGGTGACTAATGAAAAACTGTTTTTT. Translating gives CASSLVGGVTNEKLFF.

There are many counts of this clonotype. This sequence joins TRBV18 and TRBJ2-7, with TRBD1 matching over 12 bases. Germline loops: CDR1 KGHSH, CDR2 LQKENI. Losses at the gene ends were 4 bases for V and 5 bases for J; bases not matched to a gene: 6. The CDR3 sequence is 15 residues long. CDR3 sequence reads: CASSRGQGAGHEQYF. For the CDR3, the DNA is TGTGCCAGCTCACGGGGACAGGGGGCCGGCCACGAGCAGTACTTC.